Here is one TCR beta chain with its context. Its specificity is unknown. Libraries were prepared by immunoSEQ multiplex PCR; TCRdb keeps only in-frame clonotypes and omits some of them. Of 65,000 to 90,000 clones listed, roughly 92% are singletons. This sample was taken from a study of graft-versus-host responses after intestinal transplantation. Study-wide context: In this cohort, recipients had multivisceral, liver-intestinal, or isolated intestinal transplants. Induction with anti-thymocyte globulin, then tacrolimus and steroids for around three years, was given to all recipients. Overall study findings and caveats: GvH clonotypes were identified within recipient marrow, with a subset emerging first in ileum or blood. Those patients showing graft-donor T cell macrochimerism displayed high graft-versus-host to host-versus-graft clonal ratios in allografts.

The V end was cut by 3 bases, the J end by 4 bases, with 12 bases between. This CDR3 region has 14 residues. The V gene's germline CDR1 is SGHAT and CDR2 FQNNGV. The receptor was derived from a human donor who was the organ donor for an intestinal transplant. The rearrangement uses TRBV11-2 and TRBJ1-1; possibly TRBD1 for D (6 bases). Material: unstimulated CD8+ T cells sorted from spleen or lymph node cells, obtained before transplant. The CDR3 region is CASSLTGYSTEAFF. For the CDR3, the DNA is TGTGCCAGCAGCTTGACAGGTTATAGCACTGAAGCTTTCTTT. The whole variable domain, remainder taken from reference TRBV11-2 and TRBJ1-1, is EAGVAQSPRYKIIEKRQSVAFWCNPISGHATLYWYQQILGQGPKLLIQFQNNGVVDDSQLPKDRFSAERLKGVDSTLKIQPAKLEDSAVYLCASSLTGYSTEAFFGQGTRLTVV.